This TCR beta chain was identified during a study of T cell responses to AZD1222 COVID-19 vaccine. Points on this clone: The antigen remains unidentified.

Study results and caveats: Vaccination with two AZD1222 doses was followed by a rise in Spike-specific TCR breadth and depth. Donor demographics were predominantly white British with a female majority; clonal diversity may be underestimated. Repertoires were sampled only after the peak T cell response.

Only in-frame clones appear in the TCRdb table, and some are missing; sequencing was by immunoSEQ multiplex PCR. The table has around 85,000 clones, 80% to 90% seen once. The receptor comes from an adult in good health. The sample in question was peripheral blood, obtained on day 0 of AZD1222 vaccination.

CDR3 loop: CASSINEKLFF. The CDR3 DNA reads as TGTGCCAGCAGCATTAATGAAAAACTGTTTTTT. This chain uses TRBV2 with TRBJ1-4, with D hard to call. Germline V lookup: CDR1 SNHLY, CDR2 FYNNEI. Trimming took 6 bases from V and 4 from J, leaving 3 bases between them. The CDR3 is 11 residues long.